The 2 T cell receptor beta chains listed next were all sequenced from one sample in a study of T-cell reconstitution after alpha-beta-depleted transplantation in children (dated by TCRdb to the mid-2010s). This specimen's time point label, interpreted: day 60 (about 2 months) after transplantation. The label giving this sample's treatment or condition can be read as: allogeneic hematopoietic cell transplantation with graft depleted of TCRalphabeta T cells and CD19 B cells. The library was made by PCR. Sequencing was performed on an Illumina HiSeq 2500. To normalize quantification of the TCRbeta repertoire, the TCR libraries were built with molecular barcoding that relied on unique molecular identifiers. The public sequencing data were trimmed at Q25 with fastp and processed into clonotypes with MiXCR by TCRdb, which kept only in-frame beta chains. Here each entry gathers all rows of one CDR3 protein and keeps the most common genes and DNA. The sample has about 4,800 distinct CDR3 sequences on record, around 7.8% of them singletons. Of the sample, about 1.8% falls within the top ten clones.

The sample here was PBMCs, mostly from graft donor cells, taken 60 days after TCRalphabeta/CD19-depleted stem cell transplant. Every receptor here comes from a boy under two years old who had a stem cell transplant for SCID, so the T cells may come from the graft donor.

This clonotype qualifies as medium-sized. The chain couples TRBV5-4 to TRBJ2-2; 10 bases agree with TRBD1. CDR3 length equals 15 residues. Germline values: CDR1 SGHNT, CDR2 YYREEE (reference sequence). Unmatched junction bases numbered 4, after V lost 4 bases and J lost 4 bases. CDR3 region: CASSGGQGVTGELFF. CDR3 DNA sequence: TGTGCCAGCAGCGGAGGACAGGGGGTCACCGGGGAGCTGTTTTTT.

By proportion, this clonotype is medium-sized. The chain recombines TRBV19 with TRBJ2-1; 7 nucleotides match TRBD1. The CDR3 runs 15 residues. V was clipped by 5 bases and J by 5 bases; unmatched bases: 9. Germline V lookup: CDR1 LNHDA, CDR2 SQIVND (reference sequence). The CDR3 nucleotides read TGTGCCAGTAGTCGGGTACAGGGGTGGAACAATGAGCAGTTCTTC. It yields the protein CASSRVQGWNNEQFF. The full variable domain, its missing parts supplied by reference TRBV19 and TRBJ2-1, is DGGITQSPKYLFRKEGQNVTLSCEQNLNHDAMYWYRQDPGQGLRLIYYSQIVNDFQKGDIAEGYSVSREKKESFPLTVTSAQKNPTAFYLCASSRVQGWNNEQFFGPGTRLTVL.